The present entry profiles one T cell receptor beta chain with its context. The data belong to a study of human T cells and chemical hapten exposure. In TCRdb, the 5' RACE reads were re-called with MiXCR into one record per CDR3 protein. The sample lists about 120,000 distinct CDR3 sequences, approximately 20% occurring once. The study extracted total RNA from unfractionated whole blood. This CDR3 region has 16 residues. J was trimmed by 2 bases and V by 5 bases; bases with no gene match: 3. Germline V lookup: CDR1 LNHDA, CDR2 SQIVND (reference sequence). The clonotype was recovered from a human donor in good health. The chain carries TRBV19 and TRBJ2-6; 10 positions match TRBD2. The DNA of the CDR3 is TGTGCCAGTAGTTTGGGACTAGCGACTGGGGCCAACGTCCTGACTTTC. Translated: CASSLGLATGANVLTF.